Listed here are 26 T cell receptor beta chains from one sample, sequenced in a study of CD8 T cells in Susac syndrome. Reverse transcription of roughly 0.5 to 1 ug RNA was performed with random hexamers. One entry per CDR3 protein, called by TCRdb with MiXCR from the immunoSEQ multiplex PCR reads. The sample lists 100,000 to 150,000 distinct CDR3 sequences; around 94% were seen once. Material: CD4+ T cells from PBMCs. These receptors were taken from a human donor in good health.

The chain couples TRBV11-2 to TRBJ2-5; 8 bases line up with TRBD2. The CDR3 length is 13 residues. V lost 5 bases, J lost 4 bases, and 3 bases stayed unmatched. Germline lookup yields CDR1 SGHAT and CDR2 FQNNGV. The CDR3 here is CASSPSGRETQYF. The CDR3 DNA reads as TGTGCCAGCAGCCCCAGCGGGAGAGAGACCCAGTACTTC.

This clonotype was counted a single time. The chain recombines TRBV20-1 with TRBJ1-1; D call uncertain. Germline V gives CDR1 DFQATT, CDR2 SNEGSKA (reference sequence). This CDR3 contains 13 residues. The V gene lost 6 bases and the J gene lost 6 bases, with 17 bases spanning the gap. CDR3 region: CSAILGYRAEAFF. CDR3 nucleotide sequence: TGCAGTGCCATCCTGGGGTATCGGGCTGAAGCTTTCTTT.

This chain links TRBV9 with TRBJ2-7; D gene unclear. V was pared by 1 base and J by 2 bases, with 13 bases between. This CDR3 has 15 amino acids. CDR1 and CDR2 from the germline V gene are SGDLS and YYNGEE. CDR3 DNA sequence: TGTGCCAGCAGCGTAAACGCATTGGGGACCTACGAGCAGTACTTC. As protein: CASSVNALGTYEQYF.

The chain couples TRBV4-3 to TRBJ1-2; D gene ambiguous. The CDR3 extends over 16 amino acids. Per germline, CDR1 LGHNA and CDR2 YSLEER. Deletions cut 0 bases from V and 0 bases from J, with 11 bases between. DNA for the CDR3: TGCGCCAGCAGCCAAGATAAGACCTGGGCTAACTATGGCTACACCTTC. This gives the protein CASSQDKTWANYGYTF.

The CDR3 sequence is CATSSPASYNEQFF. CDR3 bases: TGTGCCACCAGCAGTCCCGCCTCCTACAATGAGCAGTTCTTC. The J gene is TRBJ2-1, the V gene TRBV15; D remains unclear. This CDR3 has 14 residues. The germline V gene encodes CDR1 LNHNV and CDR2 YYDKDF (reference sequence). Trimming pared 3 bases from V and 0 bases from J, leaving 6 bases between.

This chain connects TRBV6-1 to TRBJ2-2, with D possibly matching TRBD2 (5 bases). Germline V gives CDR1 MNHNS, CDR2 SASEGT. The CDR3 runs to 14 residues. V lost 7 bases and J 3 bases, leaving 12 bases between the germline ends. The CDR3 sequence is CASTKDLYTGELFF. The CDR3 DNA reads TGTGCCAGCACCAAGGACTTATACACCGGGGAGCTGTTTTTT.

The chain recombines TRBV29-1 with TRBJ2-3, with no clear D. In germline, CDR1 is SQVTM, CDR2 ANQGSEA. CDR3 length: 13 residues. Trimming removed 4 bases at V and 6 bases at J, with 14 bases between. In DNA, the CDR3 is TGCAGCGTTGGGGGATTTGGGTTCGATACGCAGTATTTT. This codes for CSVGGFGFDTQYF.

This clonotype was recorded once. The genes are TRBV6-4 and TRBJ1-1, with 8 bases aligning to TRBD1. This CDR3 region has 14 residues. Germline V CDR1 and CDR2: MRHNA, SNTAGT. V lost 8 bases, J lost 5 bases, and 10 bases stayed unmatched. The DNA of the CDR3 is TGTGCCAGCGGGGACAGGCCGCGGAGAACTGAAGCTTTCTTT. Its translation: CASGDRPRRTEAFF.

The rearrangement links TRBV5-1 to TRBJ2-2; D call uncertain. Trimming took 0 bases from V and 1 from J, leaving 7 bases between them. Germline V gene sequence: CDR1 SGHRS, CDR2 YFSETQ. This CDR3 is built from 15 residues. CDR3: CASSLEGLNTGELFF. Written as DNA, the CDR3 is TGCGCCAGCAGCTTGGAGGGTTTGAACACCGGGGAGCTGTTTTTT.

The rearrangement uses TRBV20-1 and TRBJ1-2; D remains unclear. From germline, CDR1 is DFQATT and CDR2 SNEGSKA (reference sequence). The CDR3 totals 12 residues. With 5 bases removed from V and 8 bases from J, the gap between germline ends came to 15 bases. The CDR3 DNA follows: TGCAGTGCTCGCGACCCGGAATGGGGCTACACCTTC. It specifies CSARDPEWGYTF.

The chain carries TRBV6-5 and TRBJ2-7, with D perhaps matching TRBD1 (5 bases). Between the trimmed V and J ends, which lost 3 bases and 3 bases, there was a span of 12 bases. Germline-derived CDR1 and CDR2 are MNHEY and SVGAGI. The CDR3 extends over 14 amino acids. CDR3: CASSYMRDSYEQYF. Here the CDR3 DNA reads TGTGCCAGCAGTTATATGAGAGACAGCTACGAGCAGTACTTC.

J is TRBJ2-3 and V is TRBV5-1; TRBD2 matches 7 bases. The CDR3 has 14 residues. The V and J ends lost 4 bases and 3 bases, in that order; junction bases with no gene match: 5. CDR1 SGHRS and CDR2 YFSETQ come from the germline V gene. The CDR3 loop is CASSPQRETDTQYF. DNA for the CDR3: TGCGCCAGCAGCCCGCAGCGGGAAACAGATACGCAGTATTTT.

The chain is built from TRBV30 and TRBJ2-3; 10 bases are shared with TRBD2. In germline, CDR1 is GTSNPN, CDR2 SVGIG (reference sequence). V trimming: 4 bases; J trimming: 3 bases; junction bases outside the gene matches: 4. This CDR3 spans 14 amino acids. CDR3 sequence (DNA): TGTGCCTGGAAGGTAGCGGGAGGTACAGATACGCAGTATTTT. Its protein product is CAWKVAGGTDTQYF.

The rearrangement joins TRBV27 to TRBJ2-7, with 10 bases that match TRBD2. Germline V gene data show CDR1 as MNHEY and CDR2 as SMNVEV (reference sequence). V shed 5 bases and J 4 bases; nucleotides not matched to a gene: 14. CDR3 length: 17 residues. As DNA, the CDR3 is TGTGCCAGCAGTCCCCCCTCGGGACTAGCGAATGAATACGAGCAGTACTTC. Its translation is CASSPPSGLANEYEQYF.

This clonotype has just one count. This chain connects TRBV6-7 to TRBJ1-2; perhaps TRBD1 as D (6 bases). TRBV6-7 has ORF status, its function being uncertain. CDR3 length equals 15 residues. The V gene lost 5 bases and the J gene lost 0 bases, with 13 bases spanning the gap. The CDR3 loop is CASSDGQPANYGYTF. The CDR3 DNA follows: TGTGCCAGCAGTGACGGACAGCCCGCTAACTATGGCTACACCTTC.

The chain couples TRBV29-1 to TRBJ2-1; the match to TRBD2 covers 11 bases. Germline CDR1 reads SQVTM; CDR2 reads ANQGSEA. This CDR3 is 13 amino acids long. The junction had 9 bases not matched to a gene; V was cut back by 7 bases and J by 10 bases. Here the CDR3 reads CSDCTLAGGEQFF. CDR3 sequence (DNA): TGCAGCGACTGCACGCTAGCGGGAGGAGAGCAGTTCTTC.

The chain combines TRBV4-3 with TRBJ1-1, with D possibly matching TRBD1 (5 bases). This CDR3 comprises 15 residues. CDR1 and CDR2 from the germline V gene are LGHNA and YSLEER. V was pared by 0 bases and J by 1 base, with 9 bases between. CDR3 residues: CASSQDSGGNTEAFF. Here the CDR3 DNA reads TGCGCCAGCAGCCAAGATTCCGGGGGGAACACTGAAGCTTTCTTT.

This rearrangement joins TRBV7-8 to TRBJ2-7; D may be TRBD1 (6 bases). Germline values: CDR1 SGHVS, CDR2 FQNEAQ. The CDR3 is 13 amino acids. Trimming left V 1 base short and J 3 bases short, with 7 bases between. The CDR3: CASSLGGHYEQYF. CDR3 coding DNA: TGTGCCAGCAGCTTAGGGGGACACTACGAGCAGTACTTC.

The J gene is TRBJ2-1, the V gene TRBV9; tentative D call: TRBD2 (6 bases). Germline assignment: CDR1 SGDLS and CDR2 YYNGEE. V gave up 3 bases and J gave up 11 bases, with 15 bases separating them. This CDR3 contains 13 residues. CDR3 sequence: CASSAPLAPQQFF. In DNA, the CDR3 is TGTGCCAGCAGCGCACCCCTAGCGCCCCAGCAGTTCTTC. Supplemented by reference TRBV9 and TRBJ2-1, the full variable domain reads DSGVTQTPKHLITATGQRVTLRCSPRSGDLSVYWYQQSLDQGLQFLIQYYNGEERAKGNILERFSAQQFPDLHSELNLSSLELGDSALYFCASSAPLAPQQFFGPGTRLTVL.

V usage is TRBV6-6 and J usage is TRBJ2-7; the D gene is possibly TRBD2 (6 bases). Germline V gene sequence: CDR1 MNHNY, CDR2 SVGAGI (reference sequence). The V and J ends lost 5 bases and 6 bases respectively, with 17 bases between them. There are 14 residues in the CDR3. The DNA of the CDR3 is TGTGCCAGCAGTCTCACCAGGGCGGGACTCGAGCAGTACTTC. Translated: CASSLTRAGLEQYF.

The rearrangement uses TRBV5-6 and TRBJ1-1; D is unresolved. From germline, CDR1 is SGHDT and CDR2 YYEEEE. The CDR3 sequence is 13 residues long. V shed 0 bases and J shed 5 bases, with 8 bases lying between them. CDR3 DNA sequence: TGTGCCAGCAGCTTGGATATTGGGACTGAAGCTTTCTTT. The encoded protein is CASSLDIGTEAFF.

V usage is TRBV20-1 and J usage is TRBJ2-5; D possibly matches TRBD1 or TRBD2 (5 bases each). The CDR3 runs to 14 residues. Germline V gene lookup returns CDR1 DFQATT and CDR2 SNEGSKA (reference sequence). The germline V and J ends were trimmed by 5 bases and 4 bases, with 17 bases remaining between them. The chain's CDR3 is CSAHETGTGETQYF. Here the CDR3 DNA reads TGCAGTGCTCACGAAACGGGGACGGGAGAGACCCAGTACTTC.

CDR3 loop: CASSDARADSTDTQYF. CDR3 DNA sequence: TGCGCCAGCAGTGACGCGAGGGCCGATAGCACAGATACGCAGTATTTT. The chain has TRBV10-1 and TRBJ2-3, with D possibly matching TRBD2 (5 bases). V was trimmed by 3 bases and J by 0 bases, leaving 13 bases between them. Looked up from germline, CDR1 is WNHNN and CDR2 is SYGVQD (reference sequence). The CDR3 is made up of 16 amino acids.

The count of this clonotype is one. V usage is TRBV29-1 and J usage is TRBJ2-1; D uncertain. The ends were cut back, 0 bases at V and 6 bases at J, with 9 bases in the middle. Germline CDR1 reads SQVTM; CDR2 reads ANQGSEA. CDR3 length equals 13 residues. CDR3 sequence (DNA): TGCAGCGTTGAAGATCGACTTTTCAATGAGCAGTTCTTC. As protein: CSVEDRLFNEQFF.

The chain combines TRBV6-6 with TRBJ2-7; unclear D gene. V was clipped by 1 base and J by 3 bases, with 7 bases between them. CDR1 is MNHNY, CDR2 SVGAGI, per germline (reference sequence). The CDR3 runs to 13 residues. CDR3 bases: TGTGCCAGCAGTTACTTGGGGTACTACGAGCAGTACTTC. It codes for CASSYLGYYEQYF.

The rearrangement links TRBV2 to TRBJ1-5; no clear D gene. V was trimmed by 7 bases and J by 1 base, leaving 8 bases between them. Germline assignment: CDR1 SNHLY and CDR2 FYNNEI. This CDR3 is built from 13 residues. The CDR3 sequence is CASNLKSNQPQHF. CDR3 in DNA: TGTGCCAGCAACCTAAAGAGCAATCAGCCCCAGCATTTT.